Below, one T cell receptor (beta chain) is given with its context. Antigen: not known. The sample originates from a study of CD8 T cells in Susac syndrome. The overall study: Sequenced Susac syndrome patients included five or six with active disease and 8 or 9 who were in remission. General observations from the study: Clonal expansion was not seen in any Susac syndrome CD4+ T cell repertoire.

It was with random hexamers that roughly 0.5 to 1 ug RNA was reverse transcribed. Across 54 Vbeta and 13 Jbeta, TCR beta CDR3 was amplified with immunoSEQ multiplex PCR. TCRdb recomputed calls from the immunoSEQ multiplex PCR reads with MiXCR, one row per CDR3 protein. Among about 150,000 distinct CDR3 sequences listed, around 96% were seen once. Negative isolation was applied to CD8+ and CD4+ T cells, and FACS enrichment was applied to TEMRA cells. Trimming took 3 bases from V and 5 from J; bases not matched to a gene: 9. This CDR3 is built from 15 residues. From germline, CDR1 is SEHNR and CDR2 FQNEAQ (reference sequence).

The rearrangement uses TRBV7-9 and TRBJ2-5, with 7 positions matching TRBD1. This TCR derives from a human donor with Susac syndrome. Material for sequencing was CD4+ T cells from PBMCs. The CDR3 loop is CASSFGDSKGETQYF. The CDR3 coding sequence is TGTGCCAGCAGCTTCGGGGACAGCAAAGGGGAGACCCAGTACTTC.